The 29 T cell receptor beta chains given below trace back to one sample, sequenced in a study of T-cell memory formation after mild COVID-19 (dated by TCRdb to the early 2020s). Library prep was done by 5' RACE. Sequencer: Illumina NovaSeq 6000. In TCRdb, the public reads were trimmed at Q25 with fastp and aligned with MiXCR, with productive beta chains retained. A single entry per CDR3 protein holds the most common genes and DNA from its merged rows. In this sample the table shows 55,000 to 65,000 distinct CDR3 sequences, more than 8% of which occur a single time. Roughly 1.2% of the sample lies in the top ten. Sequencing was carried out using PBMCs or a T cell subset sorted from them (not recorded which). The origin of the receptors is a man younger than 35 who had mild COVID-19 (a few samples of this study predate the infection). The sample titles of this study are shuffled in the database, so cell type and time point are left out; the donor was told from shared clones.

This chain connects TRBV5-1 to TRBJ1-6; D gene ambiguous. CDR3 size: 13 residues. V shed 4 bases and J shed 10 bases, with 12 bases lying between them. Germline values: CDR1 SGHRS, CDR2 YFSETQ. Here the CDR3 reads CASSLDLGSPLHF. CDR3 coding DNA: TGCGCCAGCAGCCTCGACTTGGGGTCACCCCTCCACTTT.

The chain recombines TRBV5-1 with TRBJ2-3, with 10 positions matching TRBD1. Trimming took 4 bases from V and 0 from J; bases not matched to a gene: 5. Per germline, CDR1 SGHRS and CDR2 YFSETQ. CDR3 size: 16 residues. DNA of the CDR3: TGCGCCAGCAGCCCGGGACAGGGGTCTAGCACAGATACGCAGTATTTT. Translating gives CASSPGQGSSTDTQYF.

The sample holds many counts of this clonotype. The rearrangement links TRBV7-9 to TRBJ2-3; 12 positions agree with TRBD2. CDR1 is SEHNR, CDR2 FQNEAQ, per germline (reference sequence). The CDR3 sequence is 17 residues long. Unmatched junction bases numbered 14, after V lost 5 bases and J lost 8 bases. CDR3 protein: CASSARTSGTGDGTQYF. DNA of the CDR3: TGTGCCAGCAGCGCCCGGACTAGCGGGACCGGGGATGGTACGCAGTATTTT.

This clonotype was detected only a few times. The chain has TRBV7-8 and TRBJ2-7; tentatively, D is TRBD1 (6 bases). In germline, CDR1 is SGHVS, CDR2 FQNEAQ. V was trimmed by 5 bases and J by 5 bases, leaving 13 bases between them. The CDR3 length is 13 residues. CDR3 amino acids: CASSVDRSNEQYV. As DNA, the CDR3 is TGTGCCAGCAGCGTCGACAGGTCAAACGAGCAGTACGTC.

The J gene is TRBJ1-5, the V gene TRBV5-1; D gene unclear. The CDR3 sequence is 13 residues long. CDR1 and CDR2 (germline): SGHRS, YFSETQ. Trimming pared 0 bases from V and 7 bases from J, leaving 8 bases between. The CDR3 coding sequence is TGCGCCAGCAGCTTGGGTCCTGGCCAGCCCCAGCATTTT. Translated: CASSLGPGQPQHF.

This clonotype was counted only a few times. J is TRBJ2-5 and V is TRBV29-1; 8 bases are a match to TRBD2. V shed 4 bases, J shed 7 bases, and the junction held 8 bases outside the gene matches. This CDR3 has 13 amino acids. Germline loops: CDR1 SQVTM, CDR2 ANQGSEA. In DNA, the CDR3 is TGCAGCGTTGGTCTAGCGGGCCCGGGGACCCAGTACTTC. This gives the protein CSVGLAGPGTQYF. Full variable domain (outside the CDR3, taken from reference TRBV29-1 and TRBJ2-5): SAVISQKPSRDICQRGTSLTIQCQVDSQVTMMFWYRQQPGQSLTLIATANQGSEATYESGFVIDKFPISRPNLTFSTLTVSNMSPEDSSIYLCSVGLAGPGTQYFGPGTRLLVL.

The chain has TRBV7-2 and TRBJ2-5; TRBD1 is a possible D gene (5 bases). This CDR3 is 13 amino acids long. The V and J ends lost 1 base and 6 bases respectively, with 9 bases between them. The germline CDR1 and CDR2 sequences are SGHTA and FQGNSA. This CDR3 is CASSLVRDQTQYF. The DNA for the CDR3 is TGTGCCAGCAGCTTAGTCAGGGATCAGACCCAGTACTTC.

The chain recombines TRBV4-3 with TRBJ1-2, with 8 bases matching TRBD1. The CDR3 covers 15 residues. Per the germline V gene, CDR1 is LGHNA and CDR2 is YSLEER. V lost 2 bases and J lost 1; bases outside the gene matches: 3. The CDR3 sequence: CASSQFDRGNYGYTF. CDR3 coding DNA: TGCGCCAGCAGCCAATTTGACAGGGGTAACTATGGCTACACCTTC.

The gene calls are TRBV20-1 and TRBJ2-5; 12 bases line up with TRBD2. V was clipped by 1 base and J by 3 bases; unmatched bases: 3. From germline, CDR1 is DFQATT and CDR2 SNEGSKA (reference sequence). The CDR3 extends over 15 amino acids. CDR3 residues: CSARGTSGTKETQYF. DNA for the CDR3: TGCAGTGCTAGAGGGACTAGCGGGACCAAAGAGACCCAGTACTTC.

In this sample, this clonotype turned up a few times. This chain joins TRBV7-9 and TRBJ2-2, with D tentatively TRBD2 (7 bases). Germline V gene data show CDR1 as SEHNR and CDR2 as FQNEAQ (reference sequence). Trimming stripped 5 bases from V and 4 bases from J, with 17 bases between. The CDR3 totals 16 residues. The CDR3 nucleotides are TGTGCCAGCAGCCCACGGGGGGCAGGGAGCACCGGGGAGCTGTTTTTT. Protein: CASSPRGAGSTGELFF.

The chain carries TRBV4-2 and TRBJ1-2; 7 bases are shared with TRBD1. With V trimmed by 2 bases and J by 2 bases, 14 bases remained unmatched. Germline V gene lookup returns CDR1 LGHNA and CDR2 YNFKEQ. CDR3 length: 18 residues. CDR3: CASSQPPWAGGANYGYTF. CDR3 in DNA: TGTGCCAGCAGCCAACCTCCCTGGGCAGGGGGTGCGAACTATGGCTACACCTTC.

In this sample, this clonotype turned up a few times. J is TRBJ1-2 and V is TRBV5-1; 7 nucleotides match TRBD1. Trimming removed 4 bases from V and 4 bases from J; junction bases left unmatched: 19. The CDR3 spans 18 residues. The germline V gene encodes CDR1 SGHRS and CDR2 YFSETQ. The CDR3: CASSGEATGTVPPYGYTF. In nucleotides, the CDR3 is TGCGCCAGCAGCGGGGAGGCGACAGGGACAGTTCCCCCCTATGGCTACACCTTC. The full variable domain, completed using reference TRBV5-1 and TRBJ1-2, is KAGVTQTPRYLIKTRGQQVTLSCSPISGHRSVSWYQQTPGQGLQFLFEYFSETQRNKGNFPGRFSGRQFSNSRSEMNVSTLELGDSALYLCASSGEATGTVPPYGYTFGSGTRLTVV.

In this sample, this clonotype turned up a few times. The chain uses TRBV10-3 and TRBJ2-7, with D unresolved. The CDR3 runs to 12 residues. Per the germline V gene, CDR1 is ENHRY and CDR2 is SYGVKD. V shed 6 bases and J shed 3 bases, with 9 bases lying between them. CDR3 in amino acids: CAISLQGYEQYV. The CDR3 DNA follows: TGTGCCATCAGCCTCCAAGGCTACGAGCAGTACGTC.

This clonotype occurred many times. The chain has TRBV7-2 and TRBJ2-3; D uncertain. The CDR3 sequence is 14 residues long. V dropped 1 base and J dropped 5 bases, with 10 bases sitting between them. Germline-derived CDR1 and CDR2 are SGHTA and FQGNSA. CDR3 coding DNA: TGTGCCAGCAGCTTAGGGCAGAGATTAGATACGCAGTATTTT. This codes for CASSLGQRLDTQYF.

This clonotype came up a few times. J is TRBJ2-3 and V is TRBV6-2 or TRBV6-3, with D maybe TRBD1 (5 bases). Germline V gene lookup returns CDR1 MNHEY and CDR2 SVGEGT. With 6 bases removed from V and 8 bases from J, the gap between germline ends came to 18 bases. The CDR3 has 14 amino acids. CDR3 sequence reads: CASRKFTGDRTQYF. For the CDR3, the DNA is TGTGCCAGCAGGAAGTTCACAGGAGATCGTACGCAGTATTTT.

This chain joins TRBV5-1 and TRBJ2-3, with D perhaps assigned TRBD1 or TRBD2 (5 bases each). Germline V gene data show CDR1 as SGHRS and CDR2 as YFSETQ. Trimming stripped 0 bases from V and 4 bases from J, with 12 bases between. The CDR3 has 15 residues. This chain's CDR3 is CASSLGGDRADTQYF. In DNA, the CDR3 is TGCGCCAGCAGCTTGGGGGGAGACAGAGCAGATACGCAGTATTTT.

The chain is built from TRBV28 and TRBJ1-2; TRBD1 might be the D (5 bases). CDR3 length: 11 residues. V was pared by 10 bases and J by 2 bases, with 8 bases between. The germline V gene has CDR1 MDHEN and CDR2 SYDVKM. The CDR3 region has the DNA TGTGCCACGGGGCAGAACTATGGCTACACCTTC. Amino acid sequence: CATGQNYGYTF.

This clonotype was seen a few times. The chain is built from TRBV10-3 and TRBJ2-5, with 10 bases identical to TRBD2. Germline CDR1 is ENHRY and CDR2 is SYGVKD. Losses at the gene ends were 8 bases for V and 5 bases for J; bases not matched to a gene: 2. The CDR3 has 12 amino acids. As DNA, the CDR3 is TGTGCCATCGGGACTAGCGCGGAGACCCAGTACTTC. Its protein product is CAIGTSAETQYF.

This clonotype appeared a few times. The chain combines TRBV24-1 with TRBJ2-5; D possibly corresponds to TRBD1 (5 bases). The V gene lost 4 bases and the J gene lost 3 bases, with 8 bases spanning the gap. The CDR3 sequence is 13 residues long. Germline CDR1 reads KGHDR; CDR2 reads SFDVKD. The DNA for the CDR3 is TGTGCCACCAGTGAGACAGTGAAAGAGACCCAGTACTTC. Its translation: CATSETVKETQYF.

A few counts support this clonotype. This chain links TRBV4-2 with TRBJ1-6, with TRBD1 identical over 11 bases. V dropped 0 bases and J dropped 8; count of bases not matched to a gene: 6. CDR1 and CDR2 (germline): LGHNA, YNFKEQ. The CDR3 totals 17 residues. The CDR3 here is CASSQEPLGQGDSPLHF. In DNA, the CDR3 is TGTGCCAGCAGCCAAGAACCGTTGGGACAGGGGGATTCACCCCTCCACTTT.

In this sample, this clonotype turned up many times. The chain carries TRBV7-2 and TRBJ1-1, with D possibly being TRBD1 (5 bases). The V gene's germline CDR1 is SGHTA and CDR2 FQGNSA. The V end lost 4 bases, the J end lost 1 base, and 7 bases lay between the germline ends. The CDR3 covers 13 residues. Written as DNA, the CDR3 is TGTGCCAGCAGCTGGGGCCAGAACACTGAAGCTTTCTTT. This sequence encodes CASSWGQNTEAFF.

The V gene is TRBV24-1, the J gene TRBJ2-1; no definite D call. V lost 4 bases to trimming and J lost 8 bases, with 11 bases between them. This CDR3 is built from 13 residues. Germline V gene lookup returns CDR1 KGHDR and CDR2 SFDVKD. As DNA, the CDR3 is TGTGCCACCAGTGACCCCGCCGTGGATGAGCAGTTCTTC. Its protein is CATSDPAVDEQFF.

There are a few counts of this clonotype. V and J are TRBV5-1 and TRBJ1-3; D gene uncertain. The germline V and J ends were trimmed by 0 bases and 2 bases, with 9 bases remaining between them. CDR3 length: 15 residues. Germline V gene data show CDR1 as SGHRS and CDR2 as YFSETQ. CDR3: CASSLEGLAGNTIYF. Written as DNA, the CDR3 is TGCGCCAGCAGCTTGGAGGGCTTGGCTGGAAACACCATATATTTT.

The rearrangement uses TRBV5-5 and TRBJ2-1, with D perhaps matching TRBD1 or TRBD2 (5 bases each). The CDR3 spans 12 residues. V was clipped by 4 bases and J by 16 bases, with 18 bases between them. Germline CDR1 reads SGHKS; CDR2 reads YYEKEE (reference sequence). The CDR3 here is CASSLRDAEKFF. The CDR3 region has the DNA TGTGCCAGCAGCCTCCGGGACGCGGAGAAATTCTTC.

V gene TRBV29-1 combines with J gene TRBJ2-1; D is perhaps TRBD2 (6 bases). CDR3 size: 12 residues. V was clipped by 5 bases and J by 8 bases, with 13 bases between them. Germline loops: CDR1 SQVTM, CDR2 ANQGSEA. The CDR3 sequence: CSVYGWGDEQFF. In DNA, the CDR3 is TGCAGCGTTTACGGATGGGGGGATGAGCAGTTCTTC.

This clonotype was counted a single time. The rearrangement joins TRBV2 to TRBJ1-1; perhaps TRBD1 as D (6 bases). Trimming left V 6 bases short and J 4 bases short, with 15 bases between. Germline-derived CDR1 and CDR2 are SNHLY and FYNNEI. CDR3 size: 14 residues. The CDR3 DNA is TGTGCCAGCAGGTCAAGGGGGATGGGCACTGAAGCTTTCTTT. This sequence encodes CASRSRGMGTEAFF. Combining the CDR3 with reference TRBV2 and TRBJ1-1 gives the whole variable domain EPEVTQTPSHQVTQMGQEVILRCVPISNHLYFYWYRQILGQKVEFLVSFYNNEISEKSEIFDDQFSVERPDGSNFTLKIRSTKLEDSAMYFCASRSRGMGTEAFFGQGTRLTVV.

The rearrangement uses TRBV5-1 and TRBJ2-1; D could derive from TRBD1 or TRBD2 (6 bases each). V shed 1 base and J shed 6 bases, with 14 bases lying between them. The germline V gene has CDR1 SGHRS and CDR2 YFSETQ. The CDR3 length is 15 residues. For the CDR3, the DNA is TGCGCCAGCAGCTTGCGACAGGCCGGGGGCAATGAGCAGTTCTTC. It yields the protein CASSLRQAGGNEQFF.

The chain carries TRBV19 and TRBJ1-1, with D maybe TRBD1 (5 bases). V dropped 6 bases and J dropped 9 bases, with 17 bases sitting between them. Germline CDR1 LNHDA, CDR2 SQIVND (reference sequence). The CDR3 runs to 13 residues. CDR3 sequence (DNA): TGTGCCAGTAGCCCGACGGGGACCCATAAAGCTTTCTTT. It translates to CASSPTGTHKAFF.

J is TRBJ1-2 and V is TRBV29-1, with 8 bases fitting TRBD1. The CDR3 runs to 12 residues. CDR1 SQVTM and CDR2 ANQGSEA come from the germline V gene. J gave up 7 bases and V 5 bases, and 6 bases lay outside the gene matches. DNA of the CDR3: TGCAGCGTTTTCGGCCAGGGGGCTGGCTACACCTTC. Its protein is CSVFGQGAGYTF.